This T cell receptor beta chain originates from a study of regulatory T cells in long-lasting Graves disease. Study conclusions and caveats: Persistent patients shared more public clonotypes (around 3,000) than new patients (approximately 1,000).

Specified time point: newly diagnosed GD, antithyroid drugs for less than 3 months. The TCR library used RNA extracted from PBMCs. Investigators report Graves' disease was diagnosed under American Thyroid Association guidelines. In building TCR beta libraries, iRepertoire HTBI primers were used together with Arm-PCR of CDR3 regions. MiXCR, applied by TCRdb to the multiplex PCR reads, yields one record per CDR3 protein. Seen here are a few hundred thousand distinct CDR3 sequences, 16% observed once, and the top ten hold about 25%. Notes on this clonotype: Its target is not known.

The sample also formed part of further work on T cells in Graves' hyperthyroidism and ophthalmopathy. That publication notes: Primed by the HTBI set, a first-round RT-PCR was run on the TCR CDR3.

This receptor was identified in a woman aged 18-35 years with Graves disease. This sample comprised peripheral blood mononuclear cells (PBMCs), obtained at new diagnosis, from a patient treated with antithyroid drugs.

The CDR3 DNA follows: TGCGCCAGCAGGCCCTCCGGGACAGCAACTAATGAAAAACTGTTTTTT. Residues: CASRPSGTATNEKLFF. The chain joins TRBV5-1 to TRBJ1-4; 7 nucleotides agree with TRBD1. Germline values: CDR1 SGHRS, CDR2 YFSETQ. The CDR3 totals 16 residues. The J segment lost 0 bases and the V segment lost 5 bases, leaving 7 bases of the junction unmatched.